This TCR beta chain was recovered during a study of cytomegalovirus exposure and HLA in healthy donors. Study-wide results and limits: As a later analysis showed, a missense DCLRE1C variant was linked to trimming of TCR beta V- and J-genes. Reports indicate that TCR beta sequences accurately predicted the HLA-A and HLA-B alleles of most subjects. The productive fraction for most TCR beta V segments was about 87% or about 30% in an earlier analysis.

With V trimmed by 5 bases and J by 8 bases, 6 bases remained unmatched. The germline V gene encodes CDR1 MNHEY and CDR2 SMNVEV (reference sequence). This CDR3 contains 14 residues. Primers: 60 Vbeta forward and 13 Jbeta reverse. Assay used: immunoSEQ multiplex PCR; TCRdb lists only in-frame clones, some missing. The sample lists roughly 100,000 clones, 85% to 90% seen once, with about 3.7% in the top ten. Comments on this clone: The antigen is unknown.

The V gene is TRBV27, the J gene TRBJ1-4; 9 nucleotides match TRBD1. The clonotype comes from a young man in good health and CMV-seronegative. Sequenced: PBMCs. CDR3 DNA sequence: TGTGCCAGCAGTCCCGGGACAGGGCAGGAAAAACTGTTTTTT. It encodes CASSPGTGQEKLFF. The full variable domain, completed using reference TRBV27 and TRBJ1-4, is EAQVTQNPRYLITVTGKKLTVTCSQNMNHEYMSWYRQDPGLGLRQIYYSMNVEVTDKGDVPEGYKVSRKEKRNFPLILESPSPNQTSLYFCASSPGTGQEKLFFGSGTQLSVL.